This entry is about one T cell receptor beta chain. This clone has at least ten counts. Its antigen is unknown. Nothing much larger sits one base from this clone, and base qualities are not available. This entry belongs to a study of cytomegalovirus exposure and HLA in healthy donors (dated by TCRdb to about 2017). With respect to the entire study: An earlier analysis of 587 of the donors reported 276 Gb of sequence data and more than 90 million unique TCR beta sequences from about 180 million T cells. About 280 gigabases of sequencing data and around 85 million unique TCR sequences made up an early release that covered approximately 700 HLA-typed donors. Among the roughly 380 genotyped donors, approximately 82% belonged to the genetic ancestry cluster associated with self-reported Caucasian donors. The study was designed to test whether signatures of past pathogen exposure could be identified by cataloging public T cell receptors. The study used immunosequencing to profile the T cell repertoires of hundreds of subjects and linked those repertoires to cytomegalovirus serostatus. In addition to the first cohort of 650 to 800 subjects, a separate validation cohort of about 120 different subjects was used. To predict cytomegalovirus infection status, the study brought together high-throughput TCR immunosequencing, statistical association of individual TCRs with disease status, and machine learning. A later analysis re-examined previously published TCR beta repertoires from just over 650 donors and added high-resolution HLA genotyping to investigate patterns of TCR occurrence. The later analysis used no new phenotypic data to find candidate immune exposures, relying instead on TCR beta sequences and their occurrence across donors. An earlier analysis of some 500 of the donors used high-throughput TCR beta sequencing to judge whether each TCR beta V gene segment behaved as functional or pseudogenic. Donor age, sex, ethnicity and CMV serostatus were collected together with the repertoire data. Genome-wide SNP genotypes for about three fifths of the roughly 670 donors were used in a later genetic analysis, which treated that subset as a discovery cohort. Every discovery cohort repertoire had been produced on one sequencing platform. HLA typing included class I and class II loci at four-digit resolution. The number of typed donors differed by locus: about 620-630 for A, B, C, DRB1 and DQB1; some 500 for DQA1; some 590 for DPA1; and about 450 for DPB1. Because of strong linkage in the cohort, 4 to 6 DR-DQ haplotypes were treated as single units for association and clustering. Among about 400 genotyped donors of the cohort, an average of roughly 230,000 unique TCR beta nucleotide sequences was sequenced per donor, of which approximately 19% were non-productive.

Libraries were prepared through the immunoSEQ multiplex PCR assay. The multiplex PCR relied on a mix of 60 forward primers for TCR Vbeta segments and 13 reverse primers for TCR Jbeta segments. The CDR3 region of rearranged TCR beta genes was amplified from genomic DNA with a multiplex PCR assay. Amplified TCR beta libraries were sequenced as 87-base-pair reads on the Illumina HiSeq System. The authors processed their data as follows. Across the 600 to 700 repertoires, a later analysis counted 60 million to 90 million unique TCR beta chains, around 11 million of which were shared by at least two donors. To remove PCR and sequencing errors, raw reads were error-corrected and collapsed into unique sequences using a nearest-neighbor algorithm that merged closely related sequences. V, D and J gene segments were assigned by aligning CDR3 sequences to IMGT reference sequences. Each retained sequence needed at least a six-nucleotide match to both a V gene segment and a J gene segment. Rearrangements were classified as productive when the CDR3 lacked stop codons and remained in frame with V and J, and all other rearrangements were classified as non-productive. CDR3 was defined by IMGT convention, running from the second conserved V-encoded cysteine to the conserved J-encoded phenylalanine. The earlier analysis of 550 to 650 of the donors excluded any sequence lacking an unambiguous match to a single V gene segment. An earlier analysis of approximately 590 of the donors classified V segments as functional when productive rearrangements were above 56.7% and as segregating when the standard deviation between donors was above 5%. A statistical classification framework was developed to diagnose cytomegalovirus status using the catalog of TCR beta chain sequences. In a later analysis, TCR nucleotide sequences were compared against IMGT/GENE-DB human TR gene sequences so that V and J genes could be assigned. A later analysis assigned CDR3 sequences and most-parsimonious VDJ recombination scenarios with the TCRdist pipeline. In a later analysis, each TCR beta chain was defined by its CDR3 amino acid sequence together with its V-gene family, and reads lacking a unique V-gene family were excluded. As a way to deal with suspected cross-contamination and a sequencing artifact, a later analysis dropped 450 to 700 nucleotide sequences that were highly shared and had low generation probability. In a later analysis, a clonal expansion index was calculated for each public chain from normalized within-repertoire ranks of inferred template counts. In a later analysis, generation probabilities were computed with a VDJ recombination model fitted to out-of-frame rearrangements, and the resulting probabilities were checked against IGoR. In a later analysis, TCR-TCR, TCR-HLA and TCR-CMV co-occurrence was scored with hypergeometric tests, and a repertoire-size bias correction was applied to TCR pairs. In a later analysis, false discovery rates were estimated by permuting HLA or CMV assignments 20 times. A later analysis grouped co-occurring TCRs with DBSCAN, adding TCRdist sequence similarity when clustering within HLA-allele-positive subsets. Repertoires with fewer than 30,000 or more than 120,000 public chains were left out of co-occurrence clustering, as were four to six repertoires with anomalous nucleotide sharing. The immuneACCESS repertoire file appears here via TCRdb, limited to in-frame rearrangements. These files lack a portion of the clones; in checked studies, under half of the deficit traces to unresolved V genes, and the cause of the others is not known. The DNA was the basis for D and trimming; V, J and clone size are from that table. This sample comprises fewer than 150,000 clones, around 79% of them detected only once. The ten largest clones capture 2.5% to 3% of the sample.

In total, more than 500 healthy bone marrow donors made up the cohort. Cohort members were all nominally healthy when sampled, although unrecorded immune exposures were likely present. The donor was CMV seronegative and belonged to the group of 352 seronegative cohort members. A peripheral blood sample was collected from each donor, and TCR beta sequencing was performed on peripheral blood mononuclear cells. The Qiagen DNeasy Blood Extraction Kit was used to extract genomic DNA from the blood cell samples. The CDR3 starts with the cysteine, ends with the phenylalanine, and has 14 residues. The retained sequence is limited to the CDR3, 42 bases, with the frame set at the first base. Reading the germline V gene (reference sequence) gives CDR1 MNHEY and CDR2 SMNVEV. V is clipped by 7 bases and J by 4 bases, and the sequence between their germline boundaries is 16 bases long. On the study overall, not on this receptor specifically: According to a later analysis, TCR association rates differed among HLA loci, with DRB1 alleles showing the most associated TCRs and HLA-C alleles showing the fewest. The classifier was reported to diagnose cytomegalovirus status with high specificity and sensitivity in both the original cohort and the validation cohort. Specific HLA alleles were associated with 16,951 TCR beta sequences at a false discovery rate of 0.05 in a later analysis. A further reported finding was that TCR beta sequences accurately predicted the HLA-A and HLA-B alleles for most subjects in the first cohort. The presence/absence analyses assumed that sequencing depth was roughly uniform across donors, and that assumption may not be true. A few of the identified cytomegalovirus-associated TCR beta chains were confirmed in vitro to be specific for cytomegalovirus antigens. An earlier analysis of 587 of the donors showed that most TCR beta V segments appeared in productive rearrangements either about 90% or about 30% of the time, which broadly matched IMGT annotations. For the cohort, immune exposure information was limited to CMV serostatus. A later genetic analysis associated a missense DCLRE1C variant with V-gene and J-gene trimming of TCR beta chains, and an independent cohort replicated the association. Because HLA typing was unavailable for some donors at each locus, only the typed subset was used in association tests. Most CMV-associated TCR beta chains appeared to be HLA-restricted in a later analysis, and the HLA associations seemed to be driven largely by CMV exposure. In the study, some 160 TCR beta chains were listed as associated with cytomegalovirus. The cohort was sequenced for TCR beta chains only, and without alpha or paired-chain data the features that could be detected were limited. Most TCR sequences were observed very rarely across donors, whereas some public TCRs were present in many individuals. When HLA alleles, especially DR and DQ, strongly co-occurred, attributing TCR associations to individual alleles was difficult. In a later genetic analysis, fewer N-insertions in productive TCRs were reported among donors in an Asian-associated ancestry cluster than the roughly 700-donor mean. Approximately 18 rarely observed V segments, including chromosome 9 orphons, were excluded from the earlier analysis of some 590 of the donors because counts were too low. Compared with equally common non-associated chains, HLA-associated TCR beta chains in a later analysis were more clonally expanded and had lower generation probabilities. The sequencing pipeline was judged likely to have produced a cluster of highly shared sequence variants as a technical artifact. Correlated functional status among segregating V segments might be attributable to linkage disequilibrium, but an unknown experimental factor could not be ruled out. Some IMGT-functional V segments, including TRBV6-2 and TRBV6-3, could not be told apart with the 87-base-pair reads, so those segments were excluded. It was suggested by the authors that the approach could potentially be generalized to other disease states and immunological phenotypes. Several of the top co-occurrence clusters appeared to be linked to parvovirus B19, influenza, CMV and Epstein-Barr virus, according to a later analysis.

This clonotype was obtained from a male donor in good health and CMV-seronegative. The rearrangement combines TRBV27 with TRBJ1-2; possibly the D gene is TRBD1, per 5 matching bases. Sample: PBMCs. The CDR3 region has the sequence CASKTHGGAYGYTF. The bases are TGTGCCAGCAAAACCCACGGCGGGGCCTATGGCTACACCTTC.